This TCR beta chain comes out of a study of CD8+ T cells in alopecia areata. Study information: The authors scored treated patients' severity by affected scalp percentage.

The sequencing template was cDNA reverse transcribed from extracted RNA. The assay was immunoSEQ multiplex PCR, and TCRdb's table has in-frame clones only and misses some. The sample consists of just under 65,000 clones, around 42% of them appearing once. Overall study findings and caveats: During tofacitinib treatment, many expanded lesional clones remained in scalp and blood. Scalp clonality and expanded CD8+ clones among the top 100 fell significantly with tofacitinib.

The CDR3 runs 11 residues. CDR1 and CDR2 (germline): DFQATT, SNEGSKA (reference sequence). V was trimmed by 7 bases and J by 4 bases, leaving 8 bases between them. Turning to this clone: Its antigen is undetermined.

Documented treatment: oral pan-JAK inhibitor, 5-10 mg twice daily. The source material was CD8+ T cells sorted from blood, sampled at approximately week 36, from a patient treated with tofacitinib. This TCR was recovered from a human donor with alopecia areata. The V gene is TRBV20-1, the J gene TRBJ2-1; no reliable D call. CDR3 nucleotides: TGCAGTGTCATAAAATACAATGAGCAGTTCTTC. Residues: CSVIKYNEQFF.